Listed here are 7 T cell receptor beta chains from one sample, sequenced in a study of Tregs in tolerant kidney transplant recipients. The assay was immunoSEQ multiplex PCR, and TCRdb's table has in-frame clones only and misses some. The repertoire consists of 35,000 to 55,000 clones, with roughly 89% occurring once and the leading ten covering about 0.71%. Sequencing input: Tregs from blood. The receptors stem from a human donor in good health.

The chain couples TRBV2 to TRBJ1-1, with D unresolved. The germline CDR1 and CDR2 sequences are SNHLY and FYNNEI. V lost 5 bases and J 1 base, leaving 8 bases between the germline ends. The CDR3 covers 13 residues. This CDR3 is CASSYGPNTEAFF. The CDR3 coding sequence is TGTGCCAGCAGTTATGGACCGAACACTGAAGCTTTCTTT.

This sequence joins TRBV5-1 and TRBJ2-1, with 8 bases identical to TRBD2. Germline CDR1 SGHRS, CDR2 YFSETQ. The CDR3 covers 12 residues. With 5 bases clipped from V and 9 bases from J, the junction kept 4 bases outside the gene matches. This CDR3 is CASRSLAGEQFF. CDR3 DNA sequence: TGCGCCAGCAGGTCGCTAGCGGGTGAGCAGTTCTTC.

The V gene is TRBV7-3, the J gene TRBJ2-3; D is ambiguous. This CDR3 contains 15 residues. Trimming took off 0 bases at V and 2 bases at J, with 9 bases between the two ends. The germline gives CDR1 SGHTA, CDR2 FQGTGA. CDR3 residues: CASSLTPRYTDTQYF. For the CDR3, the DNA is TGTGCCAGCAGCTTAACTCCCAGGTACACAGATACGCAGTATTTT.

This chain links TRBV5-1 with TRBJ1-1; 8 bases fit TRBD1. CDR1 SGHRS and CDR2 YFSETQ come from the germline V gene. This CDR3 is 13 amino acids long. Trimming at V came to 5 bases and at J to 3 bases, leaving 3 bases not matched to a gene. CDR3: CASSLQGDTEAFF. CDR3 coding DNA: TGCGCCAGCAGTTTACAGGGGGACACTGAAGCTTTCTTT.

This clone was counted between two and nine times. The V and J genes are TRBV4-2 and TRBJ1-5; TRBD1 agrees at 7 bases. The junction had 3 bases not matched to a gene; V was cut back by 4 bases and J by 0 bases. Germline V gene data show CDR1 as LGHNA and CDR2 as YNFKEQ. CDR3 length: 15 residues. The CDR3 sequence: CASSPGGSSNQPQHF. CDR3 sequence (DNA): TGTGCCAGCAGCCCAGGGGGGTCTAGCAATCAGCCCCAGCATTTT.

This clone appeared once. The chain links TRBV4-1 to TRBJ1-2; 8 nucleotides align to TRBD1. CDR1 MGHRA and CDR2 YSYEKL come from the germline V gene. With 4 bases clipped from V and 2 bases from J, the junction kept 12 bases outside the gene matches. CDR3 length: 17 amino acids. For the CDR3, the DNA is TGCGCCAGCAGCCTATTGCCCGGGACAGGACTCAACTATGGCTACACCTTC. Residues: CASSLLPGTGLNYGYTF.

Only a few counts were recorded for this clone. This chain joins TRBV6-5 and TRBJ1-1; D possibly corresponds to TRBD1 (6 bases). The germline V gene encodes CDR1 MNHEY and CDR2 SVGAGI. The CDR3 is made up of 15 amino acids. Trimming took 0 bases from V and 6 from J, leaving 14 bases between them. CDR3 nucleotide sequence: TGTGCCAGCAGTTACTCGAGGGGGATGGGTGCTGAAGCTTTCTTT. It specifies CASSYSRGMGAEAFF.